This T cell receptor beta chain stems from a study of cytomegalovirus exposure and HLA in healthy donors. Trimming shortened V by 5 bases and J by 0 bases, and 19 bases separated the two germline ends. In germline, CDR1 is SEHNR, CDR2 FQNEAQ (reference sequence). The CDR3 spans 18 residues. Only in-frame clones appear in the TCRdb table, and some are missing; sequencing was by immunoSEQ multiplex PCR. The sample has 150,000 to 170,000 clones, about 86% seen once. This TCR came from a man aged 18 to 29 in good health and CMV-seropositive. Sequenced input: PBMCs. This sequence joins TRBV7-9 and TRBJ1-4, with D possibly TRBD1 on 6 matching bases. DNA for the CDR3: TGTGCCAGCAGCGTTCTGTGGGGGGGCTCTTCAACTAATGAAAAACTGTTTTTT. Translating it yields CASSVLWGGSSTNEKLFF.